These 5 T cell receptor beta chains share one sample of origin, sequenced in a study of blood T cell repertoires in COVID-19. Assay used: immunoSEQ multiplex PCR; TCRdb lists only in-frame clones, some missing. This table has about 88,000 clones, less than 95% appearing once. The sample comprised peripheral blood. The receptor set was obtained from a man aged 18 to 30 with COVID-19, enrolled during active disease.

The chain employs TRBV11-2 and TRBJ1-1; D ambiguous. There are 14 residues in the CDR3. Germline CDR1 SGHAT, CDR2 FQNNGV. V lost 5 bases and J lost 0, with 10 bases in between. CDR3: CASSLNRLNTEAFF. The CDR3 DNA follows: TGTGCCAGCAGCCTAAACCGTTTGAACACTGAAGCTTTCTTT.

This clone was detected only once. V is TRBV2 and J is TRBJ1-1; 8 positions agree with TRBD1. CDR1 and CDR2 from the germline V gene are SNHLY and FYNNEI. After removal of 3 bases from V and 3 bases from J, the junction contained 12 bases not matched to a gene. The CDR3 runs 17 residues. CDR3 loop: CASSEPYRGGRHTEAFF. The CDR3 DNA reads as TGTGCCAGCAGTGAGCCGTACAGGGGGGGAAGGCACACTGAAGCTTTCTTT.

As to this clone: Its ends do not fully match the called genes, so a read error is possible. The chain couples TRBV9 to TRBJ1-4, with unresolved D. CDR1 SGDLS and CDR2 YYNGEE come from the germline V gene. CDR3 length: 14 residues. As DNA, the CDR3 is TGTGCCAGCAGCGTAGACAGTTCTTACGAAAAACTGCTTTTT. It translates to CASSVDSSYEKLLF. Combining the CDR3 with reference TRBV9 and TRBJ1-4 gives the whole variable domain DSGVTQTPKHLITATGQRVTLRCSPRSGDLSVYWYQQSLDQGLQFLIQYYNGEERAKGNILERFSAQQFPDLHSELNLSSLELGDSALYFCASSVDSSYEKLLFGSGTQLSVL.

This clone was detected only once. V usage is TRBV29-1 and J usage is TRBJ1-2; D ambiguous. Germline CDR1 is SQVTM and CDR2 is ANQGSEA. CDR3 length equals 12 residues. V gave up 4 bases and J gave up 6 bases, with 12 bases separating them. CDR3 region: CSVATLEDGYTF. CDR3 bases: TGCAGCGTTGCAACCTTGGAGGATGGCTACACCTTC.

The chain uses TRBV2 and TRBJ2-2; TRBD1 matches 8 bases. The junction had 6 bases not matched to a gene; V was cut back by 6 bases and J by 6 bases. Germline CDR1 is SNHLY and CDR2 is FYNNEI. This CDR3 region has 14 residues. DNA for the CDR3: TGTGCCAGCAGGGACAGGGATCGGGCCGGGGAGCTGTTTTTT. Residues: CASRDRDRAGELFF. The entire variable domain, with the rest obtained from reference TRBV2 and TRBJ2-2, is as follows: EPEVTQTPSHQVTQMGQEVILRCVPISNHLYFYWYRQILGQKVEFLVSFYNNEISEKSEIFDDQFSVERPDGSNFTLKIRSTKLEDSAMYFCASRDRDRAGELFFGEGSRLTVL.